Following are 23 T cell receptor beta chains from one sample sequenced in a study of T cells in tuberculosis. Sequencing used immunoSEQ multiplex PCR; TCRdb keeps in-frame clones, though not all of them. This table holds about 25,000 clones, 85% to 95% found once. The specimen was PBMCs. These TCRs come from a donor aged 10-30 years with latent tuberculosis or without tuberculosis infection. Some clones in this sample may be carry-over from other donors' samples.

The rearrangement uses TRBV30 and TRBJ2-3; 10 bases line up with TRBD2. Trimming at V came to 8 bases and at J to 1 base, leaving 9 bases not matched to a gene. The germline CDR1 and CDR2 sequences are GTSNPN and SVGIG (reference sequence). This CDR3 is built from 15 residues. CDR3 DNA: TGTGCCGGCCACTCTAGCGGGAGAGGCACAGATACGCAGTATTTT. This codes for CAGHSSGRGTDTQYF.

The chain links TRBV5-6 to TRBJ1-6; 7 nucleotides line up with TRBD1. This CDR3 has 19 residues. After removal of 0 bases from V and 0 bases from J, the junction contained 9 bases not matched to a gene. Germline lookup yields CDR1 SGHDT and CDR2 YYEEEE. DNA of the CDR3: TGTGCCAGCAGCTTGGGGAGACAGGGACTGAGCTCCTATAATTCACCCCTCCACTTT. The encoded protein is CASSLGRQGLSSYNSPLHF.

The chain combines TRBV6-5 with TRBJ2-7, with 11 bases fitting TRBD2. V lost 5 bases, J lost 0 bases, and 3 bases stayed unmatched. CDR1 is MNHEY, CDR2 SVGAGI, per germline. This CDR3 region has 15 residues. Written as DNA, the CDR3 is TGTGCCAGCAGTCCCGGGACTAGCGGCTCCTACGAGCAGTACTTC. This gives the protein CASSPGTSGSYEQYF.

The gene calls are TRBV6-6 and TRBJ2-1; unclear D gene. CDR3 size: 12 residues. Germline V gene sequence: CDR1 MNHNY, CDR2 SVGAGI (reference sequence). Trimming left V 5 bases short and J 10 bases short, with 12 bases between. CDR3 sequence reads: CASSTTRPEQFF. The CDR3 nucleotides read TGTGCCAGCAGTACGACTCGACCGGAGCAGTTCTTC.

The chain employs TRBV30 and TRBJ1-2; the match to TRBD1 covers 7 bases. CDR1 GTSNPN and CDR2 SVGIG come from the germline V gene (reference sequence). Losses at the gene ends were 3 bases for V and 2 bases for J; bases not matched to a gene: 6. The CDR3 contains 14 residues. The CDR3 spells CAWRGQTMNYGYTF. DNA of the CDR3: TGTGCCTGGAGGGGACAGACTATGAACTATGGCTACACCTTC.

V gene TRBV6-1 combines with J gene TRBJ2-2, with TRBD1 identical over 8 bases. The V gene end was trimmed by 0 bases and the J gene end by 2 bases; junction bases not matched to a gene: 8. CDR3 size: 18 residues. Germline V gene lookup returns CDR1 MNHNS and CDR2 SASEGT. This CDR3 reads CASSEAWRTGTNTGELFF. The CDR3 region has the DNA TGTGCCAGCAGTGAAGCGTGGAGGACAGGGACAAACACCGGGGAGCTGTTTTTT.

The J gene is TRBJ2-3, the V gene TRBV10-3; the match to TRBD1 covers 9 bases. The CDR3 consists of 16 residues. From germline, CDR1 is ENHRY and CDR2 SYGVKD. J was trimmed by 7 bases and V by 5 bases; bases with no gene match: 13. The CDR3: CAISYPGQGRANTQYF. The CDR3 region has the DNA TGTGCCATCAGTTACCCGGGACAGGGTAGGGCTAATACGCAGTATTTT.

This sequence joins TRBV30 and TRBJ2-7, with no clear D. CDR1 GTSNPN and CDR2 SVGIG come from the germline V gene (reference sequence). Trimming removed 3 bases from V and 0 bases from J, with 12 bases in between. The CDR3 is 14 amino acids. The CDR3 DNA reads TGTGCCTGGAGCGCACTCCCGGGCTCCTACGAGCAGTACTTC. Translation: CAWSALPGSYEQYF.

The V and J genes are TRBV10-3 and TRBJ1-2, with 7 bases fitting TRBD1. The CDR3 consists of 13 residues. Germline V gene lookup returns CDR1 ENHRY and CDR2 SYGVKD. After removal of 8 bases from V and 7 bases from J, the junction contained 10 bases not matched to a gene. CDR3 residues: CAILSGQETGYTF. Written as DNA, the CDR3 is TGTGCCATCCTGTCTGGACAGGAGACTGGCTACACCTTC.

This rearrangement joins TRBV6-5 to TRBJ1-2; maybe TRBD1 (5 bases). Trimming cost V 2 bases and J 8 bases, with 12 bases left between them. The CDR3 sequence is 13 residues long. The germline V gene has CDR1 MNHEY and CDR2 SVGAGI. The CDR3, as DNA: TGTGCCAGCAGTTACCTCAGGGAAGAAGGCTACACCTTC. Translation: CASSYLREEGYTF.

CDR3 amino acids: CASSATGNYEQYF. The CDR3 DNA is TGTGCCAGCAGTGCGACAGGGAACTACGAGCAGTACTTC. The rearrangement links TRBV6-1 to TRBJ2-7, with 7 bases fitting TRBD1. CDR1 MNHNS and CDR2 SASEGT come from the germline V gene. The CDR3 consists of 13 residues. Trimming removed 4 bases from V and 3 bases from J; junction bases left unmatched: 3.

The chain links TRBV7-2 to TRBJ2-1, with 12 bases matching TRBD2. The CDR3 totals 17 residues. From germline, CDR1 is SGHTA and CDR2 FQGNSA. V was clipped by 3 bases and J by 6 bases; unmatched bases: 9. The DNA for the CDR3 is TGTGCCAGCAGCTTGGCGCCTAGCGGGAGGGTAGTCAATGAGCAGTTCTTC. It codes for CASSLAPSGRVVNEQFF.

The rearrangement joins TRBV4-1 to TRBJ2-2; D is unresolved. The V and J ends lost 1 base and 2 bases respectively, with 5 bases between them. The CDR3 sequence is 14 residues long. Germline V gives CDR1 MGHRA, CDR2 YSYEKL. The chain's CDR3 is CASSQVSNTGELFF. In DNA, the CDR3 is TGCGCCAGCAGCCAAGTGAGCAACACCGGGGAGCTGTTTTTT.

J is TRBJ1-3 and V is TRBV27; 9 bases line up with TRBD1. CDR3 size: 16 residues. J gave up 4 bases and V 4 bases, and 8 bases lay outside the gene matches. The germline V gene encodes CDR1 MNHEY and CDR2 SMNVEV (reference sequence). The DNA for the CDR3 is TGTGCCAGCAGTTCACTACAGGGGGCGGGGGGAAACACCATATATTTT. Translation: CASSSLQGAGGNTIYF.

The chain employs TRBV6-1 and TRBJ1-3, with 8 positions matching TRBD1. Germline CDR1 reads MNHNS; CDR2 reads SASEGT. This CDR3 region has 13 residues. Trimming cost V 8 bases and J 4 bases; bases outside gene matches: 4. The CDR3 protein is CASGRQGGNTIYF. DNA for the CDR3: TGTGCCAGCGGCCGACAGGGGGGAAACACCATATATTTT.

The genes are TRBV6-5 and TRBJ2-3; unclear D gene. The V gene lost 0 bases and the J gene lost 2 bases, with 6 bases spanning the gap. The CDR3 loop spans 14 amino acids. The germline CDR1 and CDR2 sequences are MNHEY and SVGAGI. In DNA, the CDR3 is TGTGCCAGCAGTTACTCTGTCTCCACAGATACGCAGTATTTT. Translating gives CASSYSVSTDTQYF.

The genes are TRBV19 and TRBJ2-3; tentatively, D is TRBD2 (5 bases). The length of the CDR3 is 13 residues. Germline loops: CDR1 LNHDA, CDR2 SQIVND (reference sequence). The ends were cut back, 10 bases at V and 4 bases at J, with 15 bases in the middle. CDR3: CATTSWGADTQYF. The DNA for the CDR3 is TGTGCCACTACCTCATGGGGAGCAGATACGCAGTATTTT.

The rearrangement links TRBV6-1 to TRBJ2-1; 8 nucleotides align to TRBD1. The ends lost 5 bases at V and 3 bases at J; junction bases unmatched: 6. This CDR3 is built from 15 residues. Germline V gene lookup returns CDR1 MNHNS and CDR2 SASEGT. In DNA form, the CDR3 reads TGTGCCAGCAGTTTCCGGGACAGGTACTACAATGAGCAGTTCTTC. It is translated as CASSFRDRYYNEQFF.

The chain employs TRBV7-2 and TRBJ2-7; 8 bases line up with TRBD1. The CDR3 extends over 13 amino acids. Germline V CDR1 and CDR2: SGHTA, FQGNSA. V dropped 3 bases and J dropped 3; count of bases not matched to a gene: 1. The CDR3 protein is CASSFGQGYEQYF. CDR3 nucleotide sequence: TGTGCCAGCAGCTTCGGACAGGGCTACGAGCAGTACTTC.

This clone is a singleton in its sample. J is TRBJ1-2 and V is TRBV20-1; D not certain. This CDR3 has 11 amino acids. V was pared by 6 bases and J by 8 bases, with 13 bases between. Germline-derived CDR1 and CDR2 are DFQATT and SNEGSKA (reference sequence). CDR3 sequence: CSAPRNEGYTF. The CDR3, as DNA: TGCAGTGCCCCGAGAAACGAAGGCTACACCTTC.

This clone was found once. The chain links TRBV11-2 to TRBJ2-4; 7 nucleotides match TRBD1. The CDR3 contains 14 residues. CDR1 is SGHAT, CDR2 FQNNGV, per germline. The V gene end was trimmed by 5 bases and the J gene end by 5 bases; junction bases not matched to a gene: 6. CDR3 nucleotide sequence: TGTGCCAGCAGCCCCTTTACAGGGGAAAACATTCAGTACTTC. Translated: CASSPFTGENIQYF.

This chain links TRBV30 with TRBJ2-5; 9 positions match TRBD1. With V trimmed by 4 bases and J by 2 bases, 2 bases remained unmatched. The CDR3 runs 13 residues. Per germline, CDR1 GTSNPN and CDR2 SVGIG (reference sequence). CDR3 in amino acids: CAWTDRGQETQYF. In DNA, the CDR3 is TGTGCCTGGACCGACAGGGGGCAAGAGACCCAGTACTTC. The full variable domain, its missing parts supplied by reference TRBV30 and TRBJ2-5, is SQTIHQWPATLVQPVGSPLSLECTVEGTSNPNLYWYRQAAGRGLQLLFYSVGIGQISSEVPQNLSASRPQDRQFILSSKKLLLSDSGFYLCAWTDRGQETQYFGPGTRLLVL.

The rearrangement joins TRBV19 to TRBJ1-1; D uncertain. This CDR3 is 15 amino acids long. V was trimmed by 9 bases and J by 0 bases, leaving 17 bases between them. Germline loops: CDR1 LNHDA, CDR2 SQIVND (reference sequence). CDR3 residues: CASLPRVTVNTEAFF. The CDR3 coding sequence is TGTGCCAGCCTACCCCGTGTCACGGTGAACACTGAAGCTTTCTTT.